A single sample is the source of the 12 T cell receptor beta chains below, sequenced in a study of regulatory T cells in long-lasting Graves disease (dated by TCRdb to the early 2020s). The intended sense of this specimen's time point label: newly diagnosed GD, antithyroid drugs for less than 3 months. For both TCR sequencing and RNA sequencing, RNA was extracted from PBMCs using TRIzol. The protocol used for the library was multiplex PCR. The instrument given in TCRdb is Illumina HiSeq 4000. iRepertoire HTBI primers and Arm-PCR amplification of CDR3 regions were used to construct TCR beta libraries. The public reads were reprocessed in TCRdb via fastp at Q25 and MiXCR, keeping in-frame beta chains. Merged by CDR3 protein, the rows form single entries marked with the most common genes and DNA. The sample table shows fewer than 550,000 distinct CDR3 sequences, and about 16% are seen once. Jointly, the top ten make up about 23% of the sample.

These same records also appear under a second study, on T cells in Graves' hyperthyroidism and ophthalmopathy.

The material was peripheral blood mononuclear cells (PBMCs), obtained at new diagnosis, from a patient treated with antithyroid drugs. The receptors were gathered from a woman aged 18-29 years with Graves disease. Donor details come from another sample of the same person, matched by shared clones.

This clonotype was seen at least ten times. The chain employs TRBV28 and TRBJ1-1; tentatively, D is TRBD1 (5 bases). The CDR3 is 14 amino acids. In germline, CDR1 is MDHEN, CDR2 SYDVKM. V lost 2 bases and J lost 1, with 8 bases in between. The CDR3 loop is CASSLIGTNTEAFF. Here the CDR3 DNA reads TGTGCCAGCAGTTTAATAGGGACGAACACTGAAGCTTTCTTT.

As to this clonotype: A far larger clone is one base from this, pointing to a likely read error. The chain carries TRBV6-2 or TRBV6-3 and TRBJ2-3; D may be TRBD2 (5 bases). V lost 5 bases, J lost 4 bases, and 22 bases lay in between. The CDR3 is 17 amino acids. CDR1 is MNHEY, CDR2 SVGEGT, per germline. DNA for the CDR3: TGTGCCAGCAGTGAGTCGGCGGGCGGACGGTCGGCAGATACGCAGTATTTT. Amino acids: CASSESAGGRSADTQYF.

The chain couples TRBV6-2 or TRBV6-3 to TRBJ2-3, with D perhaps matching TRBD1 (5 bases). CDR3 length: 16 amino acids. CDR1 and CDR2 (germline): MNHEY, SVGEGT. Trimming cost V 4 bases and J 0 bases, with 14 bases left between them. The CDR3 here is CASSSPRASSTDTQYF. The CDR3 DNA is TGTGCCAGCAGTTCCCCCAGGGCCTCTAGCACAGATACGCAGTATTTT.

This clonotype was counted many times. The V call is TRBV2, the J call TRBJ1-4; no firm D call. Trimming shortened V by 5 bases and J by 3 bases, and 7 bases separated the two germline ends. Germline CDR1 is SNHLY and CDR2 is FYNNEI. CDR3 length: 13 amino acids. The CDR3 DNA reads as TGTGCCAGCAGTCGTTATTCTAATGAAAAACTGTTTTTT. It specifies CASSRYSNEKLFF.

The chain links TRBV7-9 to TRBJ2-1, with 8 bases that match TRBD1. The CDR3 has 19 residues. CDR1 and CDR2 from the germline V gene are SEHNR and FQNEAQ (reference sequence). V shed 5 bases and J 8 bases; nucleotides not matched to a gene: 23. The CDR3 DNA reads TGTGCCAGCAGCCTGGGGGGACCCCACACGGACAGGGTTGTAGATGAGCAGTTCTTC. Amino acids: CASSLGGPHTDRVVDEQFF.

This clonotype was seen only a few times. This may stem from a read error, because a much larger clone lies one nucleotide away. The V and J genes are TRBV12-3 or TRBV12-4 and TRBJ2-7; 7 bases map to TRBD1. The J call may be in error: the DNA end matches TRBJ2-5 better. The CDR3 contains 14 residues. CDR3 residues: CASSIQGYQETQYF. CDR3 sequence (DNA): TGTGCCAGCAGTATACAGGGGTACCAAGAGACCCAGTACTTC.

The CDR3 loop reads CAISQQGAVEVANEKLFF. CDR3 bases: TGTGCCATCAGCCAACAGGGGGCCGTGGAAGTCGCTAATGAAAAACTGTTTTTT. The rearrangement joins TRBV10-3 to TRBJ1-4, with TRBD1 matching over 9 bases. The ends lost 6 bases at V and 3 bases at J; junction bases unmatched: 14. There are 18 residues in the CDR3. Germline V gene lookup returns CDR1 ENHRY and CDR2 SYGVKD.

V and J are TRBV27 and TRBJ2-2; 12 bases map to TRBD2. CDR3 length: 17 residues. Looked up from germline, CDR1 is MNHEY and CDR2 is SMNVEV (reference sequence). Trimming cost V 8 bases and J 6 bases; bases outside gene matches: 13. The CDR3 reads CASGFLAGGGLAGELFF. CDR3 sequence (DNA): TGTGCCAGCGGGTTCCTAGCGGGAGGGGGTTTGGCCGGGGAGCTGTTTTTT.

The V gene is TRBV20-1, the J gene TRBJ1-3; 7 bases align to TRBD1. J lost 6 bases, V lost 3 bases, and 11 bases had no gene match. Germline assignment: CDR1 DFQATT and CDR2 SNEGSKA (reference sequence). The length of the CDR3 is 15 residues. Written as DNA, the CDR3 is TGCAGTGCTAGGGCCTCCGGCAGGGGGGTAAACACCATATATTTT. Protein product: CSARASGRGVNTIYF.

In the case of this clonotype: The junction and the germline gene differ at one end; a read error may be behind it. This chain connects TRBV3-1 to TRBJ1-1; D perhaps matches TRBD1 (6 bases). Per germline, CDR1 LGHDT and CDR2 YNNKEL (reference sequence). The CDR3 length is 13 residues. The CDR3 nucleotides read TGTGCCAGCAGCCGAACAGGGTTTTCTGAAGCTTCCTTT. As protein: CASSRTGFSEASF. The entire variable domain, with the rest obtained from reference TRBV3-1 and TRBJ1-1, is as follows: DTAVSQTPKYLVTQMGNDKSIKCEQNLGHDTMYWYKQDSKKFLKIMFSYNNKELIINETVPNRFSPKSPDKAHLNLHINSLELGDSAVYFCASSRTGFSEASFGQGTRLTVV.

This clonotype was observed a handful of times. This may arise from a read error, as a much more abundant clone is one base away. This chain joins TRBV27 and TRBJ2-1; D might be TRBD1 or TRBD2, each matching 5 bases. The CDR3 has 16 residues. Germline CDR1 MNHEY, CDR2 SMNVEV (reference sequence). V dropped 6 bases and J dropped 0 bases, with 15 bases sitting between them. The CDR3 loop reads CASRPRARGSYNEQFF. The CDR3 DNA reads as TGTGCCAGCAGACCCAGAGCGAGGGGCTCCTACAATGAGCAGTTCTTC.

Written as DNA, the CDR3 is TGTGCCACCAGTGTTGAAGGGACAGGCCCCTACGAGCAGTACTTC. Translating it yields CATSVEGTGPYEQYF. The chain joins TRBV24-1 to TRBJ2-7, with 8 bases matching TRBD1. Germline trimming cut 5 bases from V and 2 bases from J; bases unmatched to any gene: 7. The CDR3 sequence is 15 residues long. Per germline, CDR1 KGHDR and CDR2 SFDVKD.